Below are 20 T cell receptor beta chains sequenced from a single sample in a study of neurological immune-mediated disorders (dated by TCRdb to between 2018 and 2021). The receptor library was made with 5' RACE. Sequenced using an Illumina HiSeq 2500. Through fastp at Q25 and MiXCR, TCRdb rebuilt clones from the public reads, retaining in-frame beta chains. A single entry per CDR3 protein holds the most common genes and DNA from its merged rows. The sample table holds about 43,000 distinct CDR3 sequences, of which approximately 11% were seen once. The ten largest account for 1.3% of the sample. The sequencing sample was made of PBMCs. Every receptor here comes from a female donor in good health.

At least ten counts were recorded for this clonotype. This chain links TRBV9 with TRBJ2-5; 8 bases map to TRBD1. CDR3 length: 15 residues. Per the germline V gene, CDR1 is SGDLS and CDR2 is YYNGEE. Trimming cost V 4 bases and J 1 base; bases outside gene matches: 6. CDR3 region: CASSTLTGGQETQYF. In DNA, the CDR3 is TGTGCCAGCAGCACACTAACAGGGGGCCAAGAGACCCAGTACTTC.

At least ten counts were recorded for this clonotype. This chain links TRBV28 with TRBJ1-5, with TRBD1 matching 9 bases. V lost 4 bases and J lost 2; bases outside the gene matches: 6. Germline CDR1 and CDR2: MDHEN and SYDVKM. The CDR3 totals 16 residues. The CDR3 region is CASSSPGQGGNQPQHF. The CDR3 nucleotides are TGTGCCAGCAGTTCCCCGGGACAGGGTGGCAATCAGCCCCAGCATTTT.

This clonotype ranks as medium-sized. The chain combines TRBV3-1 with TRBJ1-2, with 8 positions matching TRBD1. J lost 8 bases, V lost 1 base, and 6 bases had no gene match. CDR1 and CDR2 (germline): LGHDT, YNNKEL (reference sequence). The CDR3 has 14 residues. For the CDR3, the DNA is TGTGCCAGCAGCCAAGTGAGGACAGGGTCAGGCTACACCTTC. This translates into CASSQVRTGSGYTF.

This clonotype was detected many times. The chain uses TRBV7-2 and TRBJ2-1, with TRBD2 matching over 11 bases. J was trimmed by 4 bases and V by 5 bases; bases with no gene match: 4. CDR1 is SGHTA and CDR2 is FQGNSA in the germline V gene. CDR3 length: 15 amino acids. The CDR3 DNA is TGTGCCAGCAGCCTGGGGACTAGCGGTTACAATGAGCAGTTCTTC. This gives the protein CASSLGTSGYNEQFF.

The sample holds many counts of this clonotype. The CDR3 spells CASSAQGFGTEAFF. DNA for the CDR3: TGTGCCAGCAGCGCGCAGGGGTTCGGCACTGAAGCTTTCTTT. The rearrangement joins TRBV13 to TRBJ1-1; a possible D gene is TRBD1 (6 bases). The CDR3 length is 14 residues. Trimming removed 5 bases at V and 4 bases at J, with 14 bases between. Germline lookup yields CDR1 PRHDT and CDR2 FYEKMQ (reference sequence).

The sample holds many counts of this clonotype. The chain joins TRBV5-1 to TRBJ2-5, with a tentative D call TRBD1 (6 bases). Trimming took off 2 bases at V and 6 bases at J, with 14 bases between the two ends. The CDR3 length is 14 residues. Germline V gives CDR1 SGHRS, CDR2 YFSETQ. Here the CDR3 reads CASSFGQPGKTQYF. The CDR3 bases are TGCGCCAGCAGCTTTGGACAGCCCGGGAAGACCCAGTACTTC.

On this clonotype itself: This clone may be a read error of a much larger clone one base away. The chain recombines TRBV5-1 with TRBJ2-5; a weak D match, TRBD2 (5 bases). This CDR3 comprises 16 residues. V lost 0 bases and J 5 bases, leaving 17 bases between the germline ends. Germline values: CDR1 SGHRS, CDR2 YFSETQ. The CDR3 protein is CASSLAWGRGMETQYF. The CDR3 nucleotides read TGCGCCAGCAGCTTGGCGTGGGGTCGGGGAATGGAGACCCAGTACTTC.

This clonotype was counted ten times or more. This chain links TRBV6-5 with TRBJ1-6, with a possible D match to TRBD1 (6 bases). CDR3 length: 14 amino acids. Germline V gene sequence: CDR1 MNHEY, CDR2 SVGAGI. The V end lost 7 bases, the J end lost 6 bases, and 13 bases lay between the germline ends. The CDR3 sequence: CASTGGQSNSPLHF. CDR3 nucleotide sequence: TGTGCCAGCACCGGGGGGCAGAGTAATTCACCCCTCCACTTT.

This clonotype was counted at least ten times. V gene TRBV6-6 combines with J gene TRBJ2-7, with D perhaps TRBD1 (5 bases). Germline V gives CDR1 MNHNY, CDR2 SVGAGI (reference sequence). Trimming removed 5 bases at V and 2 bases at J, with 19 bases between. The CDR3 runs to 16 residues. The CDR3 here is CASSQTGAFIAYEQYF. As DNA, the CDR3 is TGTGCCAGCAGTCAAACTGGGGCTTTCATAGCCTACGAGCAGTACTTC.

This clonotype has a count of ten or more. V gene TRBV7-8 combines with J gene TRBJ2-1; D is unclear. The V gene's germline CDR1 is SGHVS and CDR2 FQNEAQ. V was trimmed by 5 bases and J by 6 bases, leaving 20 bases between them. This CDR3 is 16 amino acids long. The CDR3 DNA reads as TGTGCCAGCAGCAAGACGGCGGACGTTCGAGGCAATGAGCAGTTCTTC. Translated: CASSKTADVRGNEQFF.

This clonotype was counted many times. The V gene is TRBV6-1, the J gene TRBJ1-2; no definite D call. Trimming stripped 3 bases from V and 4 bases from J, with 18 bases between. The CDR3 has 16 residues. Germline CDR1 MNHNS, CDR2 SASEGT. The CDR3 DNA reads TGTGCCAGCAGTGACGTGCGTTCTGGGCAGTTCTATGGCTACACCTTC. Translated, it gives CASSDVRSGQFYGYTF.

This clonotype has at least ten counts. The chain uses TRBV6-2 or TRBV6-3 and TRBJ2-1; D tentatively fits TRBD1 or TRBD2 (5 bases each). V was pared by 2 bases and J by 9 bases, with 20 bases between. The CDR3 loop spans 16 amino acids. Germline V lookup: CDR1 MNHEY, CDR2 SVGEGT. CDR3 coding DNA: TGTGCCAGCAGTTACAGACGTGGGGGTGAGAAGCGTGAGCAGTTCTTC. It codes for CASSYRRGGEKREQFF.

This clonotype was observed at least ten times. The J gene is TRBJ2-2, the V gene TRBV6-2 or TRBV6-3; D not certain. Per germline, CDR1 MNHEY and CDR2 SVGEGT. The V gene lost 10 bases and the J gene lost 4 bases, with 19 bases spanning the gap. There are 15 residues in the CDR3. The CDR3 sequence is CATSPAGSGTGELFF. CDR3 bases: TGTGCCACCTCTCCAGCTGGGTCGGGCACCGGGGAGCTGTTTTTT.

The table lists this clonotype with many counts. The gene calls are TRBV9 and TRBJ1-5, with 11 positions matching TRBD1. Germline loops: CDR1 SGDLS, CDR2 YYNGEE. The CDR3 has 19 amino acids. V shed 0 bases and J 0 bases; nucleotides not matched to a gene: 8. CDR3 nucleotide sequence: TGTGCCAGCAGCGTAGCCGGGACAGGGGGAAAATATAGCAATCAGCCCCAGCATTTT. It translates to CASSVAGTGGKYSNQPQHF.

At least ten counts were recorded for this clonotype. The rearrangement joins TRBV6-1 to TRBJ1-1, with D perhaps matching TRBD1 (5 bases). Trimming took off 7 bases at V and 0 bases at J, with 12 bases between the two ends. The germline CDR1 and CDR2 sequences are MNHNS and SASEGT. There are 14 residues in the CDR3. CDR3 protein: CASTQGLVNTEAFF. DNA of the CDR3: TGTGCCAGCACCCAGGGACTGGTGAACACTGAAGCTTTCTTT.

The sample holds many counts of this clonotype. The rearrangement uses TRBV19 and TRBJ2-1, with D tentatively TRBD2 (5 bases). V was trimmed by 5 bases and J by 6 bases, leaving 14 bases between them. The CDR3 is 14 residues long. Germline CDR1 reads LNHDA; CDR2 reads SQIVND (reference sequence). The CDR3 protein is CASSLIGLGNEQFF. CDR3 sequence (DNA): TGTGCCAGTAGTCTTATTGGACTGGGCAATGAGCAGTTCTTC.

The chain uses TRBV9 and TRBJ2-7; D not certain. Between the trimmed V and J ends, which lost 4 bases and 7 bases, there was a span of 12 bases. The CDR3 consists of 12 residues. The germline V gene has CDR1 SGDLS and CDR2 YYNGEE. CDR3 protein: CASSPGMGEQYF. The CDR3 DNA is TGTGCCAGCAGCCCAGGCATGGGGGAGCAGTACTTC.

This clonotype was seen at least ten times. This chain links TRBV2 with TRBJ2-2; TRBD1 aligns across 7 bases. Germline CDR1 and CDR2: SNHLY and FYNNEI. This CDR3 region has 15 residues. The V and J ends lost 0 bases and 2 bases, in that order; junction bases with no gene match: 0. The CDR3 loop is CASSEAGGNTGELFF. Here the CDR3 DNA reads TGTGCCAGCAGTGAAGCAGGGGGCAACACCGGGGAGCTGTTTTTT.

This clonotype was picked up many times. This chain uses TRBV11-2 with TRBJ2-3; 8 bases align to TRBD2. After removal of 5 bases from V and 0 bases from J, the junction contained 7 bases not matched to a gene. CDR1 and CDR2 (germline): SGHAT, FQNNGV. CDR3 length equals 16 residues. The CDR3 DNA reads as TGTGCCAGCAGCCGCTCGGGGGGGACTAGCACAGATACGCAGTATTTT. Amino acids: CASSRSGGTSTDTQYF. Full variable domain (outside the CDR3, taken from reference TRBV11-2 and TRBJ2-3): EAGVAQSPRYKIIEKRQSVAFWCNPISGHATLYWYQQILGQGPKLLIQFQNNGVVDDSQLPKDRFSAERLKGVDSTLKIQPAKLEDSAVYLCASSRSGGTSTDTQYFGPGTRLTVL.

This clonotype was detected a few times. The rearrangement uses TRBV5-6 and TRBJ1-1; D is possibly TRBD1 (6 bases). Germline CDR1 is SGHDT and CDR2 is YYEEEE. The CDR3 runs 15 residues. Trimming removed 3 bases at V and 1 base at J, with 13 bases between. As DNA, the CDR3 is TGTGCCAGCAGCTCGGTCGGGACACCGAACACTGAAGCTTTCTTT. As protein: CASSSVGTPNTEAFF.